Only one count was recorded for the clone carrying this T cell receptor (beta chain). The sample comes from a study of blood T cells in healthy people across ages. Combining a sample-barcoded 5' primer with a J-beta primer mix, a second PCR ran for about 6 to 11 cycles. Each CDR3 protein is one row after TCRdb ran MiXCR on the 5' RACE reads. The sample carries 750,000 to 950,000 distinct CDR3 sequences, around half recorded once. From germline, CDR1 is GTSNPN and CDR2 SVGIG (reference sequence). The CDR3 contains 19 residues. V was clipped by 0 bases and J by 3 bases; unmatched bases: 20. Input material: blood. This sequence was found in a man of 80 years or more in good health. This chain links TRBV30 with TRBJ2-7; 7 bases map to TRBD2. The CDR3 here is CAWSVVRSSGLPAHYEQYF. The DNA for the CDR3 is TGTGCCTGGAGTGTGGTAAGGTCTAGCGGTCTACCGGCCCACTACGAGCAGTACTTC.